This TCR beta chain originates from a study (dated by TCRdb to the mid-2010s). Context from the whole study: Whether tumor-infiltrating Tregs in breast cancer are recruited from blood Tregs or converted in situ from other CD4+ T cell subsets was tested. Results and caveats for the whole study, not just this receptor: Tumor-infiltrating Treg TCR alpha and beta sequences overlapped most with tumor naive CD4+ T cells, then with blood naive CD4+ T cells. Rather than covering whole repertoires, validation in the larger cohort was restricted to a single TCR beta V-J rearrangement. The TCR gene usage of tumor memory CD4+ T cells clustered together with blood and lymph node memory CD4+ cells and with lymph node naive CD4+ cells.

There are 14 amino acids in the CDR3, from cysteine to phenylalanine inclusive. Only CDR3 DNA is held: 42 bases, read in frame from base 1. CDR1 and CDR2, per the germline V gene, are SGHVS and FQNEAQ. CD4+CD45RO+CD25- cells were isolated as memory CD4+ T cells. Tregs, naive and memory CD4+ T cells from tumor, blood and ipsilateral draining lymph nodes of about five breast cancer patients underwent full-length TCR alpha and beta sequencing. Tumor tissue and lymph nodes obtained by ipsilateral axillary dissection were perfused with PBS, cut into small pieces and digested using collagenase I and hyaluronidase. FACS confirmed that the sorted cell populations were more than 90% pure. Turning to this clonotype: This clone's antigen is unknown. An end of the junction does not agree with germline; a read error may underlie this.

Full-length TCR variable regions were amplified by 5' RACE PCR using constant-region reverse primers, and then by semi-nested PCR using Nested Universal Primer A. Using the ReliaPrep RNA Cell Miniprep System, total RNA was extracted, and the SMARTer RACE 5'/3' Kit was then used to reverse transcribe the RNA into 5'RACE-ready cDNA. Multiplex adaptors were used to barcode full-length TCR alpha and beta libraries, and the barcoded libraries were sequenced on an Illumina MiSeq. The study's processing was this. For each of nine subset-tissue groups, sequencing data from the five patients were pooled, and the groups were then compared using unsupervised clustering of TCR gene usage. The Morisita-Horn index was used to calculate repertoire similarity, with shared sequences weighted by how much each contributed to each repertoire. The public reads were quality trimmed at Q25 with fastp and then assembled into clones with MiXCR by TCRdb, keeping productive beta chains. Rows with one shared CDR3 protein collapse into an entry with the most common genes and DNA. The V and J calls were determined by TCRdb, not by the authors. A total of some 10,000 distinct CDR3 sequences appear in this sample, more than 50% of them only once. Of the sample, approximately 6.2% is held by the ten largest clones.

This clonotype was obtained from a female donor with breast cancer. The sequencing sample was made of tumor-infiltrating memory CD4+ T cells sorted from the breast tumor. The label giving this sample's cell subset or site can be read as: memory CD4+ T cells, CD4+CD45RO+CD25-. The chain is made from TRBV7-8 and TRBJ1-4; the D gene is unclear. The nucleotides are TGTGCCAGCAGCTTACGACCGGGGAAGGAAAAGCTGTTTTTT. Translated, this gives CASSLRPGKEKLFF.